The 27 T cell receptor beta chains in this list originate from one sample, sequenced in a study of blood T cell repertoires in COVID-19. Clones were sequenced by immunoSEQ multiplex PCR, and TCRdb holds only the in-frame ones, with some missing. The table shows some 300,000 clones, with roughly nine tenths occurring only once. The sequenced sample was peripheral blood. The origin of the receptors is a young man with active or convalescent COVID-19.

The CDR3 DNA is TGTGCCAGCAGAGGACCGGGACAGGGGGTACGGCCCCAGCATTTT. Its translation: CASRGPGQGVRPQHF. The chain couples TRBV6-5 to TRBJ1-5; 11 bases fit TRBD1. The CDR3 is 15 amino acids. The germline gives CDR1 MNHEY, CDR2 SVGAGI. Germline trimming cut 6 bases from V and 9 bases from J; bases unmatched to any gene: 10.

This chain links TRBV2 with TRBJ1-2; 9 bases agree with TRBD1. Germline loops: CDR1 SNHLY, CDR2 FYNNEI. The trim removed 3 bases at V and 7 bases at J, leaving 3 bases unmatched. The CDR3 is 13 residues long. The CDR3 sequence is CASSEGTGTGYTF. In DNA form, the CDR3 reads TGTGCCAGCAGTGAGGGGACAGGGACTGGCTACACCTTC.

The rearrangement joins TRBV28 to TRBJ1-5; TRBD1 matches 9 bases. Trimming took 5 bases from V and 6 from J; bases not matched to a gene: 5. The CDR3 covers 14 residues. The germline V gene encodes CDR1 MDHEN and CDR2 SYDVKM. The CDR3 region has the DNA TGTGCCAGCAGTCCACAGGGGGCCACTCAGCCCCAGCATTTT. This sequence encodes CASSPQGATQPQHF.

The CDR3 DNA follows: TGTGCCAGCAGTTTATCTACCCACGGGGACTATGGCTACACCTTC. As protein: CASSLSTHGDYGYTF. The chain combines TRBV27 with TRBJ1-2; D is ambiguous. The CDR3 runs 15 residues. V lost 0 bases, J lost 3 bases, and 11 bases lay in between. Germline V gene sequence: CDR1 MNHEY, CDR2 SMNVEV (reference sequence).

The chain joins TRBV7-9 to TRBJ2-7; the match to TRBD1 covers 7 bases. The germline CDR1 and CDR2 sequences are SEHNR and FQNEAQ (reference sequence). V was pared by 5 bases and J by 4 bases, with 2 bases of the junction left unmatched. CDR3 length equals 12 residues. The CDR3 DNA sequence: TGTGCCAGCAGCCGACAGGGTTACGAGCAGTACTTC. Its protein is CASSRQGYEQYF.

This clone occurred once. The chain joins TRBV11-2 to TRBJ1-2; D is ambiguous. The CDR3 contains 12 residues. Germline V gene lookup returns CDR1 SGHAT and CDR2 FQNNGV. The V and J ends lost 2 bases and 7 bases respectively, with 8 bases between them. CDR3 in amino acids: CASSLYAGGYTF. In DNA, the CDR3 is TGTGCCAGCAGCTTATATGCCGGTGGCTACACCTTC.

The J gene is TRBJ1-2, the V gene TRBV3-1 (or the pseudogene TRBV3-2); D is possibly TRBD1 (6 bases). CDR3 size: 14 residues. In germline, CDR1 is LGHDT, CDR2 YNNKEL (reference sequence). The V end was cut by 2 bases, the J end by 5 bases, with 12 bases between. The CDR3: CASSQQGFGYGYTF. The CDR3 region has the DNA TGTGCCAGCAGCCAACAGGGGTTTGGGTATGGCTACACCTTC.

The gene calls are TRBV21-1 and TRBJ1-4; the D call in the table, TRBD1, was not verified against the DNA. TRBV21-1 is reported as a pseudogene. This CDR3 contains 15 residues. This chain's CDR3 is CASSKARDSSEKLFF. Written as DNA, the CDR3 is TGTGCCAGCAGCAAGGCCCGGGACAGCAGTGAAAAACTGTTTTTT.

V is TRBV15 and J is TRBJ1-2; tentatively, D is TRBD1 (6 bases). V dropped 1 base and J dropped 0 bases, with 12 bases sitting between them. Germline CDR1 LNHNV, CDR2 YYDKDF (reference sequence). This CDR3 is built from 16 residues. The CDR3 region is CATSRGQGITNYGYTF. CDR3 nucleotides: TGTGCCACCAGCAGAGGTCAGGGGATTACTAACTATGGCTACACCTTC.

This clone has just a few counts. The CDR3 region has the DNA TGCAGTGCTAGTGGCAGGGGAGTTCAAAATGGCTACACCTTC. It translates to CSASGRGVQNGYTF. V usage is TRBV20-1 and J usage is TRBJ1-2; tentative D call: TRBD1 (6 bases). Trimming took off 3 bases at V and 6 bases at J, with 17 bases between the two ends. This CDR3 is 14 amino acids long. Germline V lookup: CDR1 DFQATT, CDR2 SNEGSKA (reference sequence).

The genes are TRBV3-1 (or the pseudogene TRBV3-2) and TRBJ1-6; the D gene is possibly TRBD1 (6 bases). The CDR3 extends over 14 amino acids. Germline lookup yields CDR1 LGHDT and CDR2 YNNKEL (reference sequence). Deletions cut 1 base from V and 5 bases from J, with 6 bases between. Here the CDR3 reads CASSQGTDNSPLHF. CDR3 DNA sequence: TGTGCCAGCAGCCAAGGGACAGATAATTCACCCCTCCACTTT.

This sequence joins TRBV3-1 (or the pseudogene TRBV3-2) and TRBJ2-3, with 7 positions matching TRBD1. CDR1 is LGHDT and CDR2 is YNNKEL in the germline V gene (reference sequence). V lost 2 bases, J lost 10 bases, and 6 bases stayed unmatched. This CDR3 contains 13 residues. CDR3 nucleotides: TGTGCCAGCAGCCAAATAACGACAGGGTCGCAGTATTTT. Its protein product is CASSQITTGSQYF.

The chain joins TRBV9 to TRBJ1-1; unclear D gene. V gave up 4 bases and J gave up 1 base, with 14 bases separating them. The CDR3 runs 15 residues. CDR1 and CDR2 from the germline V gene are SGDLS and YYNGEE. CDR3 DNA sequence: TGTGCCAGCAGCCTCCTAGAACATTCGAACACTGAAGCTTTCTTT. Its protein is CASSLLEHSNTEAFF.

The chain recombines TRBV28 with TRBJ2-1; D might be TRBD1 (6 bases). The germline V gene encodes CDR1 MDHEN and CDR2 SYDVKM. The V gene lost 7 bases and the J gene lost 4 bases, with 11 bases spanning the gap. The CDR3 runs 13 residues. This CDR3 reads CASTVRGYNEQFF. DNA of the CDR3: TGTGCCAGCACCGTAAGGGGGTACAATGAGCAGTTCTTC. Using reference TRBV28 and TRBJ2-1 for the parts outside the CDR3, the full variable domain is DVKVTQSSRYLVKRTGEKVFLECVQDMDHENMFWYRQDPGLGLRLIYFSYDVKMKEKGDIPEGYSVSREKKERFSLILESASTNQTSMYLCASTVRGYNEQFFGPGTRLTVL.

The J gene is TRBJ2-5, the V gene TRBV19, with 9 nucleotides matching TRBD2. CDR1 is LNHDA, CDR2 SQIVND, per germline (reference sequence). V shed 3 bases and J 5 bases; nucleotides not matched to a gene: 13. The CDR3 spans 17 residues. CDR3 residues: CASSMRIAGVTWETQYF. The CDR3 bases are TGTGCCAGTAGTATGAGGATAGCGGGAGTTACCTGGGAGACCCAGTACTTC.

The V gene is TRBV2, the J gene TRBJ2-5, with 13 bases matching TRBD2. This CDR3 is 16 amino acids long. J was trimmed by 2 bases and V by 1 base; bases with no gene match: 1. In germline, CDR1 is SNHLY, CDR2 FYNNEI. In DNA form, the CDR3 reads TGTGCCAGCAGTGAAGGACTAGCGGGAGGACAAGAGACCCAGTACTTC. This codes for CASSEGLAGGQETQYF.

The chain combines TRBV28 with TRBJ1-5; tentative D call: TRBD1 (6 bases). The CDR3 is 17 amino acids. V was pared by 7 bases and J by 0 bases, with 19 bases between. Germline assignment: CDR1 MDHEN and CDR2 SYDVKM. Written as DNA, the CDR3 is TGTGCCAGCACCCGACCGAGGACAGCGTATAGCAATCAGCCCCAGCATTTT. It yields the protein CASTRPRTAYSNQPQHF.

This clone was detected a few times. DNA of the CDR3: TGTGCCAGCAGCTTGGACTACAGGGGAGACACTGAAGCTTTCTTT. It encodes CASSLDYRGDTEAFF. This chain links TRBV5-4 with TRBJ1-1; 7 bases fit TRBD1. The CDR3 is 15 amino acids. V lost 0 bases to trimming and J lost 3 bases; unmatched junction nucleotides: 5. CDR1 SGHNT and CDR2 YYREEE come from the germline V gene (reference sequence).

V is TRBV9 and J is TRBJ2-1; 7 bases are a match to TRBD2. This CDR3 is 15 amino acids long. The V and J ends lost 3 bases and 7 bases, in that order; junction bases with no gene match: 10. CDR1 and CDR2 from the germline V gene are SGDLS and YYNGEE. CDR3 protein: CASSARLAEGNEQFF. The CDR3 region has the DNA TGTGCCAGCAGCGCAAGACTAGCCGAGGGGAATGAGCAGTTCTTC. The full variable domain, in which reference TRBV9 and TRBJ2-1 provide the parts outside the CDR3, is DSGVTQTPKHLITATGQRVTLRCSPRSGDLSVYWYQQSLDQGLQFLIQYYNGEERAKGNILERFSAQQFPDLHSELNLSSLELGDSALYFCASSARLAEGNEQFFGPGTRLTVL.

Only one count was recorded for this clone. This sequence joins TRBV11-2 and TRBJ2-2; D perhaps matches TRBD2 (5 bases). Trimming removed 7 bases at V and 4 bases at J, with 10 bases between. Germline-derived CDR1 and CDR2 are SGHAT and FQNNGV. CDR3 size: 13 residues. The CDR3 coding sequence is TGTGCCAGCATTTACGGGGTCACCGGGGAGCTGTTTTTT. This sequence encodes CASIYGVTGELFF.

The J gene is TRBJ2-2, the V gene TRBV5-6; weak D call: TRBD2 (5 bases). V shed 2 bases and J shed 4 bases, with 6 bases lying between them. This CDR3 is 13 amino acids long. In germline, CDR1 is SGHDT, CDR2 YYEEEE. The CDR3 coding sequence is TGTGCCAGCAGCTTTGGGAGCACCGGGGAGCTGTTTTTT. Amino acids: CASSFGSTGELFF.

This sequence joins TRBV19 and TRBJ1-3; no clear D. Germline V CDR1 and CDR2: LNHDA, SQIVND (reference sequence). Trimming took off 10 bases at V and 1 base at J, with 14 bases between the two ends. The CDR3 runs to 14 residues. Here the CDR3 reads CATGRAGSGNTIYF. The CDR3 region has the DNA TGTGCCACCGGACGGGCGGGGTCTGGAAACACCATATATTTT.

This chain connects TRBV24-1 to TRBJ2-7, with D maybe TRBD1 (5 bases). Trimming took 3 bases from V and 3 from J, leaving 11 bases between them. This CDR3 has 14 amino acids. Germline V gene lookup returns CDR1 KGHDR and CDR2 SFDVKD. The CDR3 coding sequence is TGTGCCACCAGTGATCATAGGACAAGCTACGAGCAGTACTTC. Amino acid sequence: CATSDHRTSYEQYF.

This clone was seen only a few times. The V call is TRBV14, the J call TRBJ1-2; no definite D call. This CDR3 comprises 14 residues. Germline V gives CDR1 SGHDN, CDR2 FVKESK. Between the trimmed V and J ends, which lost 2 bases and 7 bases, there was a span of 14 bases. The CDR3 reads CASSQYVAVSGYTF. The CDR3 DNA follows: TGTGCCAGCAGCCAATATGTAGCAGTGTCTGGCTACACCTTC.

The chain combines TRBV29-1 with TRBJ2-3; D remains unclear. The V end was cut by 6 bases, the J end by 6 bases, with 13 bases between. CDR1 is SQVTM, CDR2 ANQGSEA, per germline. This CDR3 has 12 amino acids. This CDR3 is CSVLLTSDTQYF. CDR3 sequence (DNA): TGCAGCGTCCTTCTAACGTCGGATACGCAGTATTTT.

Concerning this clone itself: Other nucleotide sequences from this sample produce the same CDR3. CDR3 sequence (DNA): TGCAGCGTTGAACTCACCGGGGAGCTGTTTTTT. Translating gives CSVELTGELFF. The rearrangement joins TRBV29-1 to TRBJ2-2; D remains ambiguous. The CDR3 spans 11 residues. From germline, CDR1 is SQVTM and CDR2 ANQGSEA. Trimming left V 2 bases short and J 4 bases short, with 2 bases between.

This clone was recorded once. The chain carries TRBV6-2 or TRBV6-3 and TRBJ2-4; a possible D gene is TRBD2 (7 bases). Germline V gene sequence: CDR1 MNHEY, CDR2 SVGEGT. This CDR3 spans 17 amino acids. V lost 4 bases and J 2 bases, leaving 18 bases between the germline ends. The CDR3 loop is CASSSGAGGGSKNIQYF. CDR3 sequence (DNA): TGTGCCAGCAGTTCGGGGGCTGGCGGGGGATCCAAAAACATTCAGTACTTC.